This T cell receptor (beta chain) derives from a study of shared clonotypes between healthy human individuals. Comment on this clone: Antigen: not known.

Samples underwent the assay at deep level. Repertoires were generated with immunoSEQ multiplex PCR, while TCRdb's copy carries only in-frame clones and drops some. This sample yields more than 550,000 clones, of which about 91% are seen a single time; about 24% belongs to the top ten. CD8 cells regarded as naive lacked CD45RO, were positively chosen for CCR7, and omitted terminally differentiated effector memory CD45RA+ cells. General study results and limits: Having only a few donors restricted how much genetic and exposure-history diversity was captured. Clonotypes that were shared across four donors made up 4.5% to 5% of naive CD4 clonotypes.

Sequenced input: naive CD8+ T cells sorted from blood. The TCR originated in a man in his thirties or forties in good health.

CDR3 sequence (DNA): TGTGCCAGCAGCCCGGGGACACCCTTCCCCTACGAGCAGTACTTC. It yields the protein CASSPGTPFPYEQYF. The gene calls are TRBV27 and TRBJ2-7; a possible D gene is TRBD1 (6 bases). The CDR3 runs to 15 residues. Trimming stripped 6 bases from V and 2 bases from J, with 17 bases between. CDR1 is MNHEY, CDR2 SMNVEV, per germline (reference sequence).